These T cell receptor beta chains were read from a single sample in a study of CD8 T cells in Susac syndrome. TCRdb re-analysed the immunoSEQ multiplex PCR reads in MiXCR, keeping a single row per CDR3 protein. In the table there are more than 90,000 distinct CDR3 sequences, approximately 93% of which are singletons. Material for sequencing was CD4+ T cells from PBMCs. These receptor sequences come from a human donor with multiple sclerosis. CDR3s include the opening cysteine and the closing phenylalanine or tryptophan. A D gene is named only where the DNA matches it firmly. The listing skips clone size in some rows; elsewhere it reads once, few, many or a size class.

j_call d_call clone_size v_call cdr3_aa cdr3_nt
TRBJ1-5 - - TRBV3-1 CASSQGEQPQHF TGTGCCAGCAGCCAGGGGGAGCAGCCCCAGCATTTT
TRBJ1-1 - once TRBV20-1 CSAARTNTEAFF TGCAGTGCGGCACGGACAAACACTGAAGCTTTCTTT
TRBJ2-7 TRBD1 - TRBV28 CASSWAGGFYEQYF TGTGCCAGCAGTTGGGCAGGGGGATTTTACGAGCAGTACTTC
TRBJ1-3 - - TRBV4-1 CASSQSGSIGNTIYF TGCGCCAGCAGCCAGTCAGGCTCGATTGGAAACACCATATATTTT
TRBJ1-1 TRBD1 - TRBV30 CAWKKMQGAEAFF TGTGCCTGGAAGAAAATGCAGGGGGCTGAAGCTTTCTTT
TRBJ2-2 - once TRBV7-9 CASSLGVDSTANTGELFF TGTGCCAGCAGCTTGGGGGTGGACTCGACAGCGAACACCGGGGAGCTGTTTTTT
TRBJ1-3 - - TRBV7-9 CASSPLGGNTIYF TGTGCCAGCAGCCCCCTGGGTGGAAACACCATATATTTT
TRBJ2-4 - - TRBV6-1 CASSEVRGILIQYF TGTGCCAGCAGTGAAGTTCGGGGAATTCTCATTCAGTACTTC
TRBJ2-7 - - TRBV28 CASSLFYEQYF TGTGCCAGCAGTCTATTCTACGAGCAGTACTTC
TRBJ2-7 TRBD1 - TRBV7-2 CASSPTVRTGAYEQYF TGTGCCAGCAGCCCAACAGTGCGGACAGGGGCCTACGAGCAGTACTTC
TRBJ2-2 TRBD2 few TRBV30 CAWRPGLDTGELFF TGTGCCTGGAGGCCGGGACTAGATACCGGGGAGCTGTTTTTT
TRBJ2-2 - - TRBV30 CAGKAPNTGELFF TGTGCCGGAAAGGCTCCGAACACCGGGGAGCTGTTTTTT
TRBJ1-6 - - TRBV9 CASSVATGRADSPLHF TGTGCCAGCAGCGTAGCTACAGGGCGAGCGGATTCACCCCTCCACTTT
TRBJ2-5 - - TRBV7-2 CASSWLGETQYF TGTGCCAGCAGCTGGCTTGGAGAGACCCAGTACTTC